This is a list of T cell receptor beta chains from one sample in a study of T-cell memory formation after mild COVID-19. TCRdb called the 5' RACE reads again in MiXCR, with one record for every CDR3 protein. The data show hundreds of thousands of distinct CDR3 sequences, with roughly an eighth seen just once and roughly 20% held by the top ten. The sample comprised PBMCs or a T cell subset sorted from them (not recorded which). Every receptor here comes from a man aged 18 to 29 who had mild COVID-19 (a few samples of this study predate the infection). Cell type and time point are not known. CDR3s leave out the opening cysteine and the closing phenylalanine or tryptophan. The size entry is marked missing in some rows and otherwise reads once, few, many or a size class.

j_call,v_call,clone_size,cdr3_aa
TRBJ2-2,TRBV7-2,few,ASSGDFPGELF
TRBJ1-1,TRBV4-2,many,ASSKKGQGVIAF
TRBJ1-3,TRBV27,-,ASRTSGGTGNTIY
TRBJ2-2,TRBV6-5,few,ASGREDTGELF
TRBJ2-7,TRBV20-1,-,SARDHRGPGYEQY
TRBJ2-3,TRBV20-1,many,SAGQIGGGADTQY
TRBJ2-3,TRBV4-3,few,ASSQDVAGVIRDTQY
TRBJ2-7,TRBV3-1,many,ASSQGPGFLRYEQY
TRBJ2-1,TRBV19,-,ASTGTDYVNEQF
TRBJ1-5,TRBV7-2,few,ASSLNMPSGTGNQPQH
TRBJ2-1,TRBV11-2,-,ASSWTSGGHNEQF
TRBJ2-3,TRBV5-5,many,ASSFRGVQFTDTQY
TRBJ2-1,TRBV7-3,-,ASSPGGGPYNEQF
TRBJ1-1,TRBV2,-,ASISDRGLGEAF
TRBJ2-1,TRBV4-1,few,ASSPQPGEQF
TRBJ2-3,TRBV5-5,few,ASSHVGLAGAARDTQY
TRBJ2-3,TRBV12-3/TRBV12-4,-,ASSLTGLTDTQY
TRBJ2-1,TRBV2,-,ASGGVSGDEQF
TRBJ2-1,TRBV11-2,-,ASSLGRNGEQF
TRBJ1-2,TRBV10-3,-,AISRDSSNYGYT
TRBJ2-5,TRBV4-2,many,ASSQRSSGDGWFEETQY
TRBJ2-7,TRBV9,few,ASSPSGLLAGYEQY